These 16 T cell receptor beta chains came from one sample sequenced in a study of blood T cell repertoires in COVID-19. Data came from immunoSEQ multiplex PCR; TCRdb stores just in-frame clones and leaves some out. The data hold some 59,000 clones, with about 77% observed a single time. The sample comprised peripheral blood. Receptor source: an elderly man with active or convalescent COVID-19.

The chain links TRBV2 to TRBJ1-2; D perhaps matches TRBD1 (5 bases). This CDR3 contains 14 residues. Looked up from germline, CDR1 is SNHLY and CDR2 is FYNNEI. V was pared by 3 bases and J by 5 bases, with 13 bases between. The CDR3 DNA is TGTGCCAGCAGTGAGCGGGGGACTGGGTATGGCTACACCTTC. Its protein product is CASSERGTGYGYTF.

The chain employs TRBV24-1 and TRBJ1-2, with 7 nucleotides matching TRBD1. This CDR3 comprises 14 residues. Unmatched junction bases numbered 4, after V lost 4 bases and J lost 3 bases. CDR1 and CDR2 (germline): KGHDR, SFDVKD. CDR3 DNA: TGTGCCACCAGTGACCTCAGGGGGGACTATGGCTACACCTTC. Its translation is CATSDLRGDYGYTF.

The J gene is TRBJ2-2, the V gene TRBV23-1; TRBD1 matches 8 bases. TRBV23-1 is recorded as an ORF, its role being uncertain. The CDR3 sequence is 16 residues long. Germline trimming cut 2 bases from V and 0 bases from J; bases unmatched to any gene: 2. For the CDR3, the DNA is TGCGCCAGCAGTCAAGTACAGGGGGCGAACACCGGGGAGCTGTTTTTT. As protein: CASSQVQGANTGELFF.

This clone has only a few counts. The V call is TRBV5-8, the J call TRBJ2-2; the match to TRBD1 covers 7 bases. Trimming cost V 1 base and J 7 bases; bases outside gene matches: 10. Germline V lookup: CDR1 SGHTS, CDR2 YDEGEE. The CDR3 consists of 16 residues. DNA of the CDR3: TGTGCCAGCAGCTTGACGGACAGGCCCATGTTCGGGGAGCTGTTTTTT. It specifies CASSLTDRPMFGELFF. The full variable domain, rest sourced from reference TRBV5-8 and TRBJ2-2, is EAGVTQSPTHLIKTRGQQATLRCSPISGHTSVYWYQQALGLGLQFLLWYDEGEERNRGNFPPRFSGRQFPNYSSELNVNALELEDSALYLCASSLTDRPMFGELFFGEGSRLTVL.

The chain has TRBV6-5 and TRBJ2-1, with D possibly TRBD2 on 6 matching bases. The ends were cut back, 1 base at V and 6 bases at J, with 16 bases in the middle. The CDR3 length is 16 residues. Germline V gene sequence: CDR1 MNHEY, CDR2 SVGAGI. In DNA form, the CDR3 reads TGTGCCAGCAGTTACTTCTCGGGAGTCTTGGGCAATGAGCAGTTCTTC. Residues: CASSYFSGVLGNEQFF.

CDR3 DNA sequence: TGTGCCAGCAGTACCTCTCTTAGCGACTATGGCTACACCTTC. Residues: CASSTSLSDYGYTF. The chain has TRBV6-5 and TRBJ1-2; no reliable D call. Germline V gene sequence: CDR1 MNHEY, CDR2 SVGAGI. CDR3 length equals 14 residues. Trimming cost V 5 bases and J 3 bases, with 13 bases left between them.

The rearrangement uses TRBV19 and TRBJ2-3, with D maybe TRBD1 (7 bases). This CDR3 has 16 residues. Trimming took 0 bases from V and 5 from J, leaving 15 bases between them. Germline V gene sequence: CDR1 LNHDA, CDR2 SQIVND (reference sequence). CDR3 protein: CASSIDRQGGGDTQYF. The CDR3 DNA follows: TGTGCCAGTAGTATAGATAGACAGGGAGGTGGAGATACGCAGTATTTT. Variable domain in full (rest from reference TRBV19 and TRBJ2-3): DGGITQSPKYLFRKEGQNVTLSCEQNLNHDAMYWYRQDPGQGLRLIYYSQIVNDFQKGDIAEGYSVSREKKESFPLTVTSAQKNPTAFYLCASSIDRQGGGDTQYFGPGTRLTVL.

The chain links TRBV5-4 to TRBJ1-4; 9 positions agree with TRBD1. The germline V gene has CDR1 SGHNT and CDR2 YYREEE (reference sequence). This CDR3 contains 16 residues. With 2 bases clipped from V and 8 bases from J, the junction kept 10 bases outside the gene matches. CDR3 coding DNA: TGTGCCAGCAGCTTAGGAGGGGACAGGGTCCGCGAAAAACTGTTTTTT. Protein sequence: CASSLGGDRVREKLFF.

Only a few counts were recorded for this clone. This rearrangement joins TRBV5-8 to TRBJ2-7; maybe TRBD1 (6 bases). This CDR3 is built from 13 residues. Trimming shortened V by 4 bases and J by 2 bases, and 10 bases separated the two germline ends. Germline V lookup: CDR1 SGHTS, CDR2 YDEGEE. This CDR3 is CASSRDRTYEQYF. For the CDR3, the DNA is TGTGCCAGCAGCCGCGACAGGACCTACGAGCAGTACTTC.

J is TRBJ1-1 and V is TRBV29-1; 7 bases fit TRBD1. V gave up 4 bases and J gave up 0 bases; unmatched junction bases: 11. The V gene's germline CDR1 is SQVTM and CDR2 ANQGSEA. The CDR3 spans 16 residues. The CDR3 DNA sequence: TGCAGCGTTGTTAGGGGACAGTTCTTCATGAACACTGAAGCTTTCTTT. It is translated as CSVVRGQFFMNTEAFF.

This clone was seen a handful of times. The V call is TRBV24-1, the J call TRBJ2-4; 8 nucleotides align to TRBD2. Trimming removed 10 bases from V and 5 bases from J; junction bases left unmatched: 6. The CDR3 runs to 13 residues. Germline values: CDR1 KGHDR, CDR2 SFDVKD. The CDR3 DNA follows: TGTGCCACACAACGGGAGGGGGAAAACATTCAGTACTTC. Protein sequence: CATQREGENIQYF.

The genes are TRBV7-2 and TRBJ2-7, with TRBD1 matching over 7 bases. V lost 1 base and J lost 3; bases outside the gene matches: 12. CDR3 length: 17 residues. Germline CDR1 reads SGHTA; CDR2 reads FQGNSA. The CDR3 bases are TGTGCCAGCAGCTTAGTAGGGACAGAACGTTATGGCTACGAGCAGTACTTC. Translated, it gives CASSLVGTERYGYEQYF.

The chain couples TRBV6-5 to TRBJ1-5; D unclear. Trimming took 2 bases from V and 4 from J, leaving 6 bases between them. The germline CDR1 and CDR2 sequences are MNHEY and SVGAGI. The CDR3 runs 13 residues. This chain's CDR3 is CASSYAENQPQHF. Here the CDR3 DNA reads TGTGCCAGCAGTTACGCGGAGAATCAGCCCCAGCATTTT.

The V and J genes are TRBV10-3 and TRBJ2-1, with TRBD2 identical over 8 bases. CDR1 is ENHRY and CDR2 is SYGVKD in the germline V gene. The V gene end was trimmed by 2 bases and the J gene end by 7 bases; junction bases not matched to a gene: 10. CDR3 length equals 16 residues. CDR3 region: CAISERSGGAGNEQFF. The CDR3 DNA reads as TGTGCCATCAGTGAGAGGTCGGGAGGGGCGGGGAATGAGCAGTTCTTC.

The rearrangement joins TRBV7-2 to TRBJ2-6; perhaps TRBD1 as D (5 bases). Germline V lookup: CDR1 SGHTA, CDR2 FQGNSA. Trimming cost V 1 base and J 4 bases, with 5 bases left between them. CDR3 size: 14 residues. The CDR3 region has the DNA TGTGCCAGCAGCTTAGGACAGGGGGCCAACGTCCTGACTTTC. It codes for CASSLGQGANVLTF.

This clone was seen just once. This sequence joins TRBV15 and TRBJ1-1; 8 positions match TRBD1. The germline V gene encodes CDR1 LNHNV and CDR2 YYDKDF (reference sequence). The CDR3 has 14 amino acids. V lost 5 bases, J lost 4 bases, and 6 bases stayed unmatched. This CDR3 reads CATSGRTGSTEAFF. Written as DNA, the CDR3 is TGTGCCACCAGCGGTCGGACAGGGAGCACTGAAGCTTTCTTT.